This TCR beta chain is from a study of shared clonotypes between healthy human individuals (dated by TCRdb to the early 2020s). About the investigation overall: The cohort comprised a couple of women and three men aged 18 to 49 years. Blood TCR repertoires of roughly five healthy adults were deeply sequenced to estimate repertoire size and the extent of clonotype sharing between individuals. Each donor's leukapheresis produced roughly between roughly 0.9 and 8.9 billion PBMCs. Per donor, three plates each were used for CD4 naive and CD4 memory, two for CD8 naive, and one for CD8 memory. Different laboratories and diverse techniques were used to prepare libraries and sequence TCR repertoires, to increase sequencing depth and limit assay-specific biases. What the research found in general, with its limitations: Across four donors, approximately 5% of naive CD4, around 3.3% of naive CD8, under 2.5% of memory CD4, and under 0.45% of memory CD8 clonotypes were shared. Pairwise subsampling indicated that sequencing depth was expected to affect the degree of clonotype sharing among donors. Clonotypes shared by all four sorted-subset donors showed higher generation probabilities than non-shared clonotypes. The small number of donors limited the genetic and exposure-history diversity represented. Incomplete sequencing was indicated by rarefaction of sorted-subset datasets, despite the large sequencing depth. Sampling was restricted to blood, and TCR repertoires in tissue are likely to differ from TCR repertoires in blood. Larger estimated clonotype richness was generally found for naive subsets than for memory subsets.

The donors were healthy, HIV-negative adults with no recently reported acute infections or vaccinations. Every donor was a Caucasian adult living in Nashville, Tennessee, USA. CD4+ T cells were enriched by magnetic negative selection; naive cells were then positively selected on CD45RA, and the negative fraction formed the memory subset. Blood was collected by leukapheresis, and PBMCs were isolated by Ficoll-Histopaque density gradient centrifugation and then cryopreserved in liquid nitrogen vapor phase. Analytical flow cytometry was used to check the purity and quantity of every magnetically sorted T cell population. Genomic DNA was isolated from every sorted fraction and measured by UV absorbance on a Nanodrop 2000c. TCR CDR3 regions were amplified from genomic DNA by multiplex PCR using the deep immunoSEQ assay. Extracted genomic DNA from each cell subset was distributed evenly across all wells of several immunoSEQ 96-well plates, and each plate was treated as a replicate. For sorted subsets, 150 to 250 ng of genomic DNA, equivalent to around 31,000 T cell genomes, went into each replicate PCR. The purified libraries were quantified using a Qubit 3.0 fluorometer, sized with a Bioanalyzer 2100, and then quantified again using the KAPA Library Quantification kit. Every immunoSEQ 96-well plate was sequenced on a separate single-read 150-cycle Illumina NextSeq 550 flow cell. As for the original processing: Because the immunoSEQ output included only junctional sequences and no quality scores, the filtering could not be the same as the filtering used for full-length reads. Sequences were annotated with PyIR, a Python wrapper for IgBLAST v1.9, using IMGT germline references to assign V/J genes and CDR3. Reads with weak V/J assignments (E-value above 1e-6), missing CDR3, stop codons, out-of-frame junctions, or ambiguous translated residues were removed. V3J clonotypes were defined as sequences sharing an identical inferred V gene, J gene, and CDR3 amino acid sequence. To compute the percentage overlap between repertoires, the number of shared unique clonotypes was divided by the size of the smaller repertoire. Three approaches were used to assess repertoire richness: RTK rarefaction, the Chao1 estimator, and Recon v2.1 estimates of unobserved clonotypes. Generation probabilities were computed with OLGA for all TCRbeta clonotypes obtained by the gDNA method from a handful of donors. The clones in this table, taken by TCRdb from immuneACCESS, are in-frame only. Not every clone is retained; where verified, under half of the shortfall comes from an unresolved V gene, and the cause of the rest is unknown. That table is the source of V, J and clone size, and D and trimming were worked out from the DNA. The table for this sample lists around 2,000,000 clones; 95% of them were counted only once. The ten largest make up about 0.13% of the sample.

Points on this clone: Its binding antigen is unknown. The input lacks base qualities; no much larger clone sits a single base away.

The TCR was taken from a man aged 18 to 30 in good health. The sequenced sample was naive CD4+ T cells sorted from blood. This specimen's cell subset or site label, interpreted: CD45RA+ positively selected.

CDR3 sequence: CASSLFQRTQYF. The DNA sequence is given as TGTGCCAGCAGCCTATTCCAGAGAACCCAGTACTTC. The chain couples TRBV5-4 to TRBJ2-5; no D gene call is confident. Spanning cysteine to phenylalanine, the CDR3 consists of 12 amino acids. The kept DNA is CDR3 alone, 36 bases in frame from the first base. V is pared back by 4 bases and J by 8 bases, with 12 bases lying between the germline termini. Sequences SGHNT (CDR1) and YYREEE (CDR2) are obtained from the germline V gene (reference sequence). Here the CDR3 is joined to the reference TRBV5-4 and TRBJ2-5 genes, and the full variable domain is: ETGVTQSPTHLIKTRGQQVTLRCSSQSGHNTVSWYQQALGQGPQFIFQYYREEENGRGNFPPRFSGLQFPNYSSELNVNALELDDSALYLCASSLFQRTQYFGPGTRLLVL.